Shown below are 9 T cell receptor beta chains from a single sample sequenced in a study of cytomegalovirus exposure and HLA in healthy donors. Method: immunoSEQ multiplex PCR; TCRdb's copy keeps in-frame clones and lacks some. The sample holds 90,000 to 110,000 clones; about 88% are singletons and the top ten take 3% to 4%. The material sequenced was PBMCs. These receptors all come from a woman aged 18-29 years in good health and CMV-seropositive.

The rearrangement uses TRBV6-5 and TRBJ1-5; TRBD1 might be the D (6 bases). CDR3 length equals 15 residues. V lost 5 bases and J lost 0, with 11 bases in between. Germline values: CDR1 MNHEY, CDR2 SVGAGI. The CDR3 here is CASSPHRDSNQPQHF. CDR3 coding DNA: TGTGCCAGCAGTCCCCACAGGGATAGCAATCAGCCCCAGCATTTT.

The chain is built from TRBV11-3 and TRBJ2-5; 11 nucleotides align to TRBD2. Germline loops: CDR1 SGHNT, CDR2 YENEEA. The trim removed 5 bases at V and 3 bases at J, leaving 8 bases unmatched. This CDR3 spans 16 amino acids. The CDR3 here is CASSARGLAVKETQYF. In DNA form, the CDR3 reads TGTGCCAGCAGCGCGCGGGGACTAGCGGTGAAAGAGACCCAGTACTTC. The full variable domain, its missing parts supplied by reference TRBV11-3 and TRBJ2-5, is EAGVVQSPRYKIIEKKQPVAFWCNPISGHNTLYWYLQNLGQGPELLIRYENEEAVDDSQLPKDRFSAERLKGVDSTLKIQPAELGDSAVYLCASSARGLAVKETQYFGPGTRLLVL.

The V and J genes are TRBV7-3 and TRBJ2-3; D is perhaps TRBD2 (6 bases). Germline CDR1 SGHTA, CDR2 FQGTGA. The CDR3 is made up of 15 amino acids. V lost 4 bases and J 2 bases, leaving 13 bases between the germline ends. CDR3 sequence (DNA): TGTGCCAGCAGCTCCCAGGACTATCCCACAGATACGCAGTATTTT. As protein: CASSSQDYPTDTQYF. Drawing the rest from reference TRBV7-3 and TRBJ2-3, the complete variable domain is GAGVSQTPSNKVTEKGKYVELRCDPISGHTALYWYRQSLGQGPEFLIYFQGTGAADDSGLPNDRFFAVRPEGSVSTLKIQRTERGDSAVYLCASSSQDYPTDTQYFGPGTRLTVL.

The chain employs TRBV5-1 and TRBJ2-3; possible D gene TRBD2, 5 bases. V was trimmed by 0 bases and J by 6 bases, leaving 8 bases between them. CDR3 length: 13 residues. CDR1 and CDR2 from the germline V gene are SGHRS and YFSETQ. CDR3 protein: CASSLGRADTQYF. CDR3 sequence (DNA): TGCGCCAGCAGCTTGGGGCGGGCGGATACGCAGTATTTT.

The chain joins TRBV28 to TRBJ2-1; no definite D call. Trimming left V 5 bases short and J 8 bases short, with 13 bases between. CDR3 size: 13 residues. Per germline, CDR1 MDHEN and CDR2 SYDVKM. CDR3 sequence (DNA): TGTGCCAGCAGTCCCTCTGAGTCCGATGAGCAGTTCTTC. This sequence encodes CASSPSESDEQFF.

This chain joins TRBV13 and TRBJ1-1; 11 bases line up with TRBD1. CDR3 length equals 17 residues. Trimming cost V 7 bases and J 3 bases; bases outside gene matches: 13. Per the germline V gene, CDR1 is PRHDT and CDR2 is FYEKMQ (reference sequence). Here the CDR3 reads CASTSRRTGGLYTEAFF. For the CDR3, the DNA is TGTGCCAGCACCTCTAGGAGGACAGGGGGCCTCTACACTGAAGCTTTCTTT.

This clone has only one observation. This chain uses TRBV19 with TRBJ1-1; TRBD1 matches 10 bases. The CDR3 sequence is 14 residues long. J gave up 11 bases and V 7 bases, and 13 bases lay outside the gene matches. Germline V lookup: CDR1 LNHDA, CDR2 SQIVND (reference sequence). CDR3 nucleotides: TGTGCCAGTACTTTACTGACAGGGGGCTCAGTTGCTTTCTTT. This gives the protein CASTLLTGGSVAFF.

The chain combines TRBV10-2 with TRBJ2-2, with TRBD2 identical over 12 bases. V dropped 6 bases and J dropped 5; count of bases not matched to a gene: 4. The germline V gene encodes CDR1 WSHSY and CDR2 SAAADI. The CDR3 length is 15 residues. CDR3: CASRLAGGPTGELFF. The CDR3 nucleotides are TGCGCCAGCAGGCTAGCGGGAGGGCCTACCGGGGAGCTGTTTTTT.

This clone was seen just once. This chain links TRBV18 with TRBJ1-6; D is undetermined. The CDR3 contains 15 residues. Looked up from germline, CDR1 is KGHSH and CDR2 is LQKENI. V lost 5 bases, J lost 6 bases, and 14 bases lay in between. The CDR3 DNA reads as TGTGCCAGCTCAACGGACCGACTAAGTAATTCACCCCTCCACTTT. It encodes CASSTDRLSNSPLHF.